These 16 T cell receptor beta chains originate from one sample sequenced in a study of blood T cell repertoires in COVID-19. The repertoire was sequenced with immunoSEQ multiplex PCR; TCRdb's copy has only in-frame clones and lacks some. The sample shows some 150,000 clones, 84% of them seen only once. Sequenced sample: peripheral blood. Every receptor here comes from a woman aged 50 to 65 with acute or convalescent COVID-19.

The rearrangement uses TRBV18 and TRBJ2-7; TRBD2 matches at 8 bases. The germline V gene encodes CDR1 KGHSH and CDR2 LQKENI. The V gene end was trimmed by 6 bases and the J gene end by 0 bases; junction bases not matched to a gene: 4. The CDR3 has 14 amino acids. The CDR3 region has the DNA TGTGCCAGCTCCCCGGGACTAGGCTCCTACGAGCAGTACTTC. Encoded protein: CASSPGLGSYEQYF. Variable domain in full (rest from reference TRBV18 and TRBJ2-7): NAGVMQNPRHLVRRRGQEARLRCSPMKGHSHVYWYRQLPEEGLKFMVYLQKENIIDESGMPKERFSAEFPKEGPSILRIQQVVRGDSAAYFCASSPGLGSYEQYFGPGTRLTVT.

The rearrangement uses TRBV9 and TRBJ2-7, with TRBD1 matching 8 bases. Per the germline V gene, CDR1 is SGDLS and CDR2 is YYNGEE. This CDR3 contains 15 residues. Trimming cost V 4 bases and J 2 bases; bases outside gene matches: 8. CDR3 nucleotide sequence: TGTGCCAGCAGCCCCCAGGGACAGGCGACCTACGAGCAGTACTTC. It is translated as CASSPQGQATYEQYF.

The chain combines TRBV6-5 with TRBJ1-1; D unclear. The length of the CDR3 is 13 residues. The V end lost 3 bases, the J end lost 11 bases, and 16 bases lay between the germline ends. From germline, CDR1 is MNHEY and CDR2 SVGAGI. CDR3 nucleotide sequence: TGTGCCAGCAGTTATCGGTCTTCCGCGGGGGCTTTCTTT. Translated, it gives CASSYRSSAGAFF.

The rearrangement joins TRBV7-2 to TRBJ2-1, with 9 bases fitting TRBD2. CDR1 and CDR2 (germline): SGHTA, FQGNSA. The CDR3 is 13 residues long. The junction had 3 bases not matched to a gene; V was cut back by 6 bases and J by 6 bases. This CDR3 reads CASRVAGVNEQFF. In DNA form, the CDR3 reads TGTGCCAGCAGGGTAGCGGGAGTCAATGAGCAGTTCTTC.

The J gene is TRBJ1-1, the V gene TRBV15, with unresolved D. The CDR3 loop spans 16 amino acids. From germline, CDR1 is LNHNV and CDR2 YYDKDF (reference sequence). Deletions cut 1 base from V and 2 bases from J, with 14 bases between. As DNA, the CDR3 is TGTGCCACCAGCAGAGGGGGAGACCGTGTTAACACTGAAGCTTTCTTT. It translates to CATSRGGDRVNTEAFF. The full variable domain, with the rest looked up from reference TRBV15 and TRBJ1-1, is DAMVIQNPRYQVTQFGKPVTLSCSQTLNHNVMYWYQQKSSQAPKLLFHYYDKDFNNEADTPDNFQSRRPNTSFCFLDIRSPGLGDTAMYLCATSRGGDRVNTEAFFGQGTRLTVV.

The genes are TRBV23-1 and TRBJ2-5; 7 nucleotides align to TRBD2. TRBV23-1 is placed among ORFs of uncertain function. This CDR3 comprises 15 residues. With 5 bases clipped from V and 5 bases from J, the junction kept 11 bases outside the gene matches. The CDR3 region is CASSGGRFNQETQYF. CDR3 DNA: TGCGCCAGCAGTGGCGGGAGATTTAATCAGGAGACCCAGTACTTC.

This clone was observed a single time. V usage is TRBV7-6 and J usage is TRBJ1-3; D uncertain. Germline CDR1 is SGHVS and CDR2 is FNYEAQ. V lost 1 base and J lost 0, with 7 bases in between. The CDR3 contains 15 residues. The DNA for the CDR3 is TGTGCCAGCAGCTTAGGCCGGGGCTCTGGAAACACCATATATTTT. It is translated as CASSLGRGSGNTIYF.

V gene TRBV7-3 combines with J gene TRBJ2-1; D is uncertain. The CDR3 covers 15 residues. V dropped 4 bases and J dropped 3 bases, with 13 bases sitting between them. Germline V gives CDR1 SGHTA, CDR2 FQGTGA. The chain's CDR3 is CASSSGKAYYNEQFF. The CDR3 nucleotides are TGTGCCAGCAGCTCAGGCAAGGCGTACTACAATGAGCAGTTCTTC.

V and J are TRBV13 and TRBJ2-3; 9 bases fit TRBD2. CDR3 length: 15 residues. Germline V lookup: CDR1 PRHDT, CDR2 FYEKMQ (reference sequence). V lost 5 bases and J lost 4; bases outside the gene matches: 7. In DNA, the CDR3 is TGTGCCAGCAGCACGCGGGAGGGAGTATCAGATACGCAGTATTTT. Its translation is CASSTREGVSDTQYF.

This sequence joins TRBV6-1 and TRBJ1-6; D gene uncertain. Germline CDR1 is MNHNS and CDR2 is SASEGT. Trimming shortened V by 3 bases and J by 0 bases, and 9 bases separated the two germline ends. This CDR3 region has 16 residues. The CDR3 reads CASSDPRGSYNSPLHF. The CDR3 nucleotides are TGTGCCAGCAGTGACCCCCGGGGCTCCTATAATTCACCCCTCCACTTT.

Here the CDR3 DNA reads TGTGCCAGCAGCCAACCGGGACTAGCCGGGACCTACGAGCAGTACTTC. This sequence encodes CASSQPGLAGTYEQYF. The rearrangement joins TRBV4-2 to TRBJ2-7, with 9 bases aligning to TRBD2. From germline, CDR1 is LGHNA and CDR2 YNFKEQ. The J segment lost 2 bases and the V segment lost 2 bases, leaving 7 bases of the junction unmatched. The CDR3 is 16 amino acids.

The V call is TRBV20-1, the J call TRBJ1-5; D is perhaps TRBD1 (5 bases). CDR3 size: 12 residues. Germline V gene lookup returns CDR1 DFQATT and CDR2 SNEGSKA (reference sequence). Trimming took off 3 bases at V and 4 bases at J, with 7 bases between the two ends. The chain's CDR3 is CSASKGNQPQHF. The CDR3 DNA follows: TGCAGTGCTAGTAAGGGGAATCAGCCCCAGCATTTT.

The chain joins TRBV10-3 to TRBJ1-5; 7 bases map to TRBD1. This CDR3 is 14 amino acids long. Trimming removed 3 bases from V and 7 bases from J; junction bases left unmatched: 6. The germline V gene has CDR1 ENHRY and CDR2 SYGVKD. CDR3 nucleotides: TGTGCCATCAGTGAATCCCAGGGGGAGCAGCCCCAGCATTTT. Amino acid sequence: CAISESQGEQPQHF.

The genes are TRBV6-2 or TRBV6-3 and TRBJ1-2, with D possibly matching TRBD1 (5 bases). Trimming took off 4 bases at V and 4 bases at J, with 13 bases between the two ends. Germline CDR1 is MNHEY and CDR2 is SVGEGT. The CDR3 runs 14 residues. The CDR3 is CASSFTGAGYGYTF. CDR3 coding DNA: TGTGCCAGCAGTTTCACAGGAGCGGGCTATGGCTACACCTTC.

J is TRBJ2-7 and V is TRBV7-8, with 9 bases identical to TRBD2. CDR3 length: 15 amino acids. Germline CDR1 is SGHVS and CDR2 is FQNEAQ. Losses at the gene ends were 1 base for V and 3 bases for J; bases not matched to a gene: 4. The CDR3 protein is CASSLVASGNYEQYF. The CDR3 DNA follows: TGTGCCAGCAGCTTAGTTGCTAGCGGGAACTACGAGCAGTACTTC.

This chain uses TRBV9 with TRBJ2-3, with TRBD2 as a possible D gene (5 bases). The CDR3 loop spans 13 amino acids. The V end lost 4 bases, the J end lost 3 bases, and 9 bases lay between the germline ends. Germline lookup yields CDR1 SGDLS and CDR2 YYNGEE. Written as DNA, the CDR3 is TGTGCCAGCAGCCCCCGGGGAACAGATACGCAGTATTTT. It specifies CASSPRGTDTQYF. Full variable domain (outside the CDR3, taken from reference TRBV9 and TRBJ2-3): DSGVTQTPKHLITATGQRVTLRCSPRSGDLSVYWYQQSLDQGLQFLIQYYNGEERAKGNILERFSAQQFPDLHSELNLSSLELGDSALYFCASSPRGTDTQYFGPGTRLTVL.